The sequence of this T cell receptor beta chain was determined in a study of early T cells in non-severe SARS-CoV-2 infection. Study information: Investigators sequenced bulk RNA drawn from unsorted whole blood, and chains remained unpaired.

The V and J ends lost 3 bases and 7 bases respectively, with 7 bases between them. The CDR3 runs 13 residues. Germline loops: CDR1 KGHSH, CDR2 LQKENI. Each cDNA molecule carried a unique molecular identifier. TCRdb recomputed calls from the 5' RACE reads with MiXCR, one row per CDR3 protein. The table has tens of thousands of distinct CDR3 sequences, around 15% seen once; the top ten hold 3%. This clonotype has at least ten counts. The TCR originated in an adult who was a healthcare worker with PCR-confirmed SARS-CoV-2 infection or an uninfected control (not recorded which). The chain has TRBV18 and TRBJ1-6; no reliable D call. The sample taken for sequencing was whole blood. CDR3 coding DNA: TGTGCCAGCTCACCCGAGGTCAATTCACCCCTCCACTTT. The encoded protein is CASSPEVNSPLHF.